The T cell receptor (beta chain) under discussion was sequenced for a study of blood T cell repertoires in COVID-19. Turning to the study itself: The study drew acute and convalescent COVID-19 samples from the United States, Italy and Spain.

Original data processing: Reference gene primers were amplified, and this amplification served to estimate nucleated cell counts. Here immunoSEQ multiplex PCR was the method, and the copy in TCRdb shows in-frame clones only, minus some. V and J calls and clone size are as listed in that table; D and trimming were resolved from the DNA. The sample shows about 230,000 clones, around four fifths of them seen only once. Trimming removed 5 bases from V and 6 bases from J; junction bases left unmatched: 5. There are 13 residues in the CDR3. Germline V gene sequence: CDR1 SGHRS, CDR2 YFSETQ. V usage is TRBV5-1 and J usage is TRBJ2-1; 7 positions match TRBD2. Sequences were obtained from peripheral blood. The sequence was obtained from a woman aged 70 to 79 with active or convalescent COVID-19. The CDR3 DNA follows: TGCGCCAGCAGGTGGGGGGGTGGCAATGAGCAGTTCTTC. Its translation is CASRWGGGNEQFF.